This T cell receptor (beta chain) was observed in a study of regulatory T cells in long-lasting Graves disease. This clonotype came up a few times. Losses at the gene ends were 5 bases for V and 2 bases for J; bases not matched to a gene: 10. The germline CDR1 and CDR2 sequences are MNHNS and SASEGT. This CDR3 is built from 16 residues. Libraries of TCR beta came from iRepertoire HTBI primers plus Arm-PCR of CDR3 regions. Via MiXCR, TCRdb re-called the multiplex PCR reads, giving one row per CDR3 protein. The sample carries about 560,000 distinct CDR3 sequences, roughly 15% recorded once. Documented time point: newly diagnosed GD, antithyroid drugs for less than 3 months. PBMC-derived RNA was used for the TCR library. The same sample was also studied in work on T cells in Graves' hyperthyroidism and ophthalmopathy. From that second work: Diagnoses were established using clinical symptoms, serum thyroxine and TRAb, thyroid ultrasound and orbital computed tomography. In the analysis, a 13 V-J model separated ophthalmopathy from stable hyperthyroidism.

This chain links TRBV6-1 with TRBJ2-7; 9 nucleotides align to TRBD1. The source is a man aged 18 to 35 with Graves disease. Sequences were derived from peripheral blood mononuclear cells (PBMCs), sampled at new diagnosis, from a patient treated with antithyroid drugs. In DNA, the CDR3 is TGTGCCAGCAGTATACACAGGGGGCCAGAACCCTACGAGCAGTACTTC. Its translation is CASSIHRGPEPYEQYF.